The source of this TCR beta chain is a study of vaccination effects on CD4 cells after COVID-19. V shed 3 bases, J shed 4 bases, and the junction held 12 bases outside the gene matches. Germline V gene lookup returns CDR1 KGHSH and CDR2 LQKENI. This CDR3 region has 17 residues. Repertoires were generated with immunoSEQ multiplex PCR, while TCRdb's copy carries only in-frame clones and drops some. The sample shows 20,000 to 25,000 clones, roughly 76% of them seen only once. With regard to this clone: What it recognizes is unknown.

ViraFEST expansion of antigen-specific CD4+ T cells with viral peptide pools preceded sequencing. Scientists isolated CD4+ T cells after an approximately 10-day culture period ended. Two doses of either BNT162b2 or mRNA-1273 were given to each participant. This chain joins TRBV18 and TRBJ2-1; 7 nucleotides match TRBD2. Material: CD4+ T cells from PBMCs cultured with SARS-CoV-2 spike peptides, obtained after COVID-19 vaccination. The receptor comes from a human donor who received a COVID-19 vaccine. Some clones in this sample may be carry-over from other donors' samples. The CDR3 here is CASSPLPPQRGYNEQFF. Written as DNA, the CDR3 is TGTGCCAGCTCACCTCTTCCGCCCCAGCGGGGATACAATGAGCAGTTCTTC.